Presented here are 18 T cell receptor beta chains from one specimen sequenced in a study of neurological immune-mediated disorders. TCRdb called the 5' RACE reads again in MiXCR, with one record for every CDR3 protein. The table shows some 29,000 distinct CDR3 sequences, with around 12% occurring only once. The sample was PBMCs. All receptors come from a man in his fifties or sixties in good health.

Ten or more counts support this clonotype. J is TRBJ2-1 and V is TRBV6-5; TRBD2 agrees at 7 bases. Trimming took 5 bases from V and 4 from J; bases not matched to a gene: 11. The CDR3 totals 16 residues. Germline CDR1 reads MNHEY; CDR2 reads SVGAGI. The CDR3: CASSKSSGSLYNEQFF. CDR3 bases: TGTGCCAGCAGTAAATCTAGCGGAAGTCTTTACAATGAGCAGTTCTTC.

The sample holds many counts of this clonotype. The rearrangement uses TRBV12-3 or TRBV12-4 and TRBJ2-1; 12 bases are a match to TRBD2. The junction had 14 bases not matched to a gene; V was cut back by 5 bases and J by 9 bases. CDR3 length: 17 residues. CDR3: CASSRQGLSSGRVEQFF. In nucleotides, the CDR3 is TGTGCCAGCAGTCGACAGGGTTTGTCTAGCGGGAGGGTTGAGCAGTTCTTC.

In its sample, this clonotype is medium-sized. This rearrangement joins TRBV20-1 to TRBJ1-1; perhaps TRBD1 as D (5 bases). Germline values: CDR1 DFQATT, CDR2 SNEGSKA (reference sequence). Deletions cut 6 bases from V and 1 base from J, with 9 bases between. The CDR3 is made up of 12 amino acids. The CDR3 DNA reads as TGCAGTGCCCGGACAACGAACACTGAAGCTTTCTTT. It is translated as CSARTTNTEAFF.

This chain links TRBV19 with TRBJ1-2; TRBD1 agrees at 7 bases. This CDR3 comprises 14 residues. Germline CDR1 reads LNHDA; CDR2 reads SQIVND (reference sequence). With V trimmed by 9 bases and J by 2 bases, 9 bases remained unmatched. The CDR3 DNA reads as TGTGCCAGCTCCGGGACAGCCGTCAACTATGGCTACACCTTC. This translates into CASSGTAVNYGYTF.

This clonotype was counted many times. This chain uses TRBV7-3 with TRBJ2-2, with D unclear. In germline, CDR1 is SGHTA, CDR2 FQGTGA. Trimming removed 3 bases from V and 1 base from J, with 6 bases in between. CDR3 length: 14 residues. Written as DNA, the CDR3 is TGTGCCAGCAGCTTTTCAAGGAACACCGGGGAGCTGTTTTTT. Encoded protein: CASSFSRNTGELFF. Variable domain in full (rest from reference TRBV7-3 and TRBJ2-2): GAGVSQTPSNKVTEKGKYVELRCDPISGHTALYWYRQSLGQGPEFLIYFQGTGAADDSGLPNDRFFAVRPEGSVSTLKIQRTERGDSAVYLCASSFSRNTGELFFGEGSRLTVL.

The sample holds many counts of this clonotype. The genes are TRBV5-6 and TRBJ2-1, with TRBD2 matching 10 bases. This CDR3 comprises 14 residues. Germline V CDR1 and CDR2: SGHDT, YYEEEE. After removal of 2 bases from V and 6 bases from J, the junction contained 2 bases not matched to a gene. CDR3 DNA: TGTGCCAGCAGCTTTGGGACTAGCGTCAATGAGCAGTTCTTC. This encodes CASSFGTSVNEQFF.

The table lists this clonotype with many counts. J is TRBJ2-3 and V is TRBV4-2, with TRBD2 identical over 10 bases. This CDR3 is built from 18 residues. Germline CDR1 and CDR2: LGHNA and YNFKEQ. Trimming cost V 4 bases and J 5 bases; bases outside gene matches: 15. The chain's CDR3 is CASSLYPLRAGGGDTQYF. CDR3 DNA sequence: TGTGCCAGCAGCCTTTACCCTCTGCGAGCGGGGGGGGGAGATACGCAGTATTTT.

This clonotype occurred many times. The rearrangement links TRBV5-1 to TRBJ1-1; D not resolved. CDR3 size: 13 residues. CDR1 is SGHRS and CDR2 is YFSETQ in the germline V gene. V was cut by 2 bases and J by 1 base, with 6 bases left in between. CDR3 sequence: CASSFNGNTEAFF. In DNA form, the CDR3 reads TGCGCCAGCAGCTTCAATGGGAACACTGAAGCTTTCTTT.

On this clonotype itself: A read error may produce the germline difference seen at one junction end. The chain employs TRBV20-1 and TRBJ2-7; 13 bases fit TRBD2. CDR3 size: 14 residues. Germline V gives CDR1 DFQATT, CDR2 SNEGSKA (reference sequence). The CDR3 DNA reads as TGCAGTACCTACGGGACTAGCGGGGATGGGGAGCACTACTTC. This encodes CSTYGTSGDGEHYF.

This clonotype was observed at least ten times. J is TRBJ2-7 and V is TRBV12-3 or TRBV12-4; D is possibly TRBD1 (6 bases). V dropped 6 bases and J dropped 4 bases, with 19 bases sitting between them. The length of the CDR3 is 15 residues. The CDR3 loop is CASRATGRKGYEQYF. CDR3 DNA: TGTGCCAGCAGGGCTACAGGGAGAAAGGGGTACGAGCAGTACTTC.

Relative to its sample, this clonotype is medium-sized. The chain uses TRBV4-1 and TRBJ2-7; 8 bases line up with TRBD2. The CDR3 loop spans 17 amino acids. The V segment lost 0 bases and the J segment 2 bases; nucleotides outside the gene matches: 9. The germline gives CDR1 MGHRA, CDR2 YSYEKL. The CDR3 spells CASSQESSGSLTYEQYF. For the CDR3, the DNA is TGCGCCAGCAGCCAAGAGTCAAGCGGGAGTTTAACCTACGAGCAGTACTTC.

The rearrangement links TRBV7-8 to TRBJ1-5; D might be TRBD1 (5 bases). Germline-derived CDR1 and CDR2 are SGHVS and FQNEAQ. CDR3 size: 15 residues. The V end lost 5 bases, the J end lost 6 bases, and 17 bases lay between the germline ends. For the CDR3, the DNA is TGTGCCAGCAGCCCGATCGGGCAGGGCGTTCAGCCCCAGCATTTT. This encodes CASSPIGQGVQPQHF. The complete variable domain, with remaining parts taken from reference TRBV7-8 and TRBJ1-5, reads GAGVSQSPRYKVAKRGQDVALRCDPISGHVSLFWYQQALGQGPEFLTYFQNEAQLDKSGLPSDRFFAERPEGSVSTLKIQRTQQEDSAVYLCASSPIGQGVQPQHFGDGTRLSIL.

This clonotype has a count of ten or more. The chain uses TRBV6-5 and TRBJ2-1, with D hard to call. The germline V and J ends were trimmed by 8 bases and 15 bases, with 14 bases remaining between them. The CDR3 is 10 amino acids. Germline assignment: CDR1 MNHEY and CDR2 SVGAGI. In DNA form, the CDR3 reads TGTGCCAGCGGTGAGGTTTATTTGTTCTTC. This encodes CASGEVYLFF.

This clonotype was detected many times. The chain employs TRBV24-1 and TRBJ2-1; D gene ambiguous. The CDR3 covers 13 residues. V lost 5 bases to trimming and J lost 13 bases, with 17 bases between them. CDR1 and CDR2 (germline): KGHDR, SFDVKD. The CDR3 protein is CATSAVGLPFQFF. The CDR3 bases are TGTGCCACCAGTGCCGTAGGTCTTCCGTTCCAGTTCTTC.

This clonotype has a count of ten or more. V gene TRBV6-5 combines with J gene TRBJ1-2; unclear D gene. Deletions cut 8 bases from V and 6 bases from J, with 10 bases between. CDR3 length: 11 amino acids. Germline V gene sequence: CDR1 MNHEY, CDR2 SVGAGI. DNA of the CDR3: TGTGCCAGCGCGGGCGGGAATGGCTACACCTTC. This gives the protein CASAGGNGYTF.

The table lists this clonotype with many counts. The V gene is TRBV2, the J gene TRBJ1-5; TRBD1 matches at 8 bases. J was trimmed by 5 bases and V by 2 bases; bases with no gene match: 8. The CDR3 is 16 residues long. CDR1 is SNHLY and CDR2 is FYNNEI in the germline V gene. In DNA, the CDR3 is TGTGCCAGCAGTGAAAGGGGCAGGGGGCGGGATCAGCCCCAGCATTTT. This codes for CASSERGRGRDQPQHF.

Points on this clonotype: This may be a read error: a much more frequent sequence differs by one nucleotide. This sequence joins TRBV3-1 and TRBJ2-2; tentatively, D is TRBD1 (6 bases). CDR1 and CDR2 from the germline V gene are LGHDT and YNNKEL (reference sequence). The CDR3 extends over 16 amino acids. CDR3 in amino acids: CASNQDWGPGTGELFF. In DNA, the CDR3 is TGTGCCAGCAACCAAGACTGGGGGCCGGGGACCGGGGAGCTGTTTTTT.

This clonotype was detected many times. The rearrangement links TRBV6-5 to TRBJ1-1; 9 bases align to TRBD1. CDR1 MNHEY and CDR2 SVGAGI come from the germline V gene. The junction had 5 bases not matched to a gene; V was cut back by 4 bases and J by 5 bases. The length of the CDR3 is 14 residues. Here the CDR3 reads CASSWGQGMTEAFF. In DNA, the CDR3 is TGTGCCAGCAGTTGGGGACAGGGTATGACTGAAGCTTTCTTT.